One and the same sample provided the 24 T cell receptor beta chains below, sequenced in a study of cytotoxic CD8 clonotypes in ibrutinib-treated CLL. Libraries were prepared by immunoSEQ multiplex PCR; TCRdb keeps only in-frame clonotypes and omits some of them. The sample includes approximately 70,000 clones, 75% to 85% of them seen just once. Sequenced material: PBMCs, taken at disease progression, from a patient treated with ibrutinib. The receptors originated from a human donor with chronic lymphocytic leukemia.

V is TRBV4-1 and J is TRBJ2-7; 11 positions agree with TRBD1. Losses at the gene ends were 2 bases for V and 2 bases for J; bases not matched to a gene: 2. The CDR3 length is 15 residues. Per germline, CDR1 MGHRA and CDR2 YSYEKL. CDR3 nucleotide sequence: TGCGCCAGCAGCCAACCGGGACAGGGGGCCTACGAGCAGTACTTC. It codes for CASSQPGQGAYEQYF.

The chain recombines TRBV1 with TRBJ2-2. TRBV1 is marked as a pseudogene. The length of the CDR3 is 16 residues. The CDR3 nucleotides are TGCACCAGCAGCCCGGATGGGGGGCTGAACACCGGGGAGCTGTTTTTT. This gives the protein CTSSPDGGLNTGELFF.

This rearrangement joins TRBV6-5 to TRBJ2-7; a weak D match, TRBD1 (5 bases). Trimming took off 2 bases at V and 5 bases at J, with 13 bases between the two ends. This CDR3 has 14 amino acids. CDR1 is MNHEY and CDR2 is SVGAGI in the germline V gene. In DNA form, the CDR3 reads TGTGCCAGCAGTTACGGGGCCACCGGCGACGAGCAGTACTTC. Protein: CASSYGATGDEQYF.

This chain links TRBV9 with TRBJ1-2; perhaps TRBD1 as D (5 bases). The V end was cut by 0 bases, the J end by 7 bases, with 10 bases between. The length of the CDR3 is 13 residues. Germline loops: CDR1 SGDLS, CDR2 YYNGEE. CDR3 protein: CASSVEGGVGYTF. The CDR3 region has the DNA TGTGCCAGCAGCGTAGAGGGAGGGGTTGGCTACACCTTC.

The chain recombines TRBV25-1 with TRBJ2-7; weak D call: TRBD1 (6 bases). V was pared by 6 bases and J by 0 bases, with 15 bases between. Germline assignment: CDR1 MGHDK and CDR2 SYGVNS. The length of the CDR3 is 15 residues. CDR3 loop: CASRKGEVPSYEQYF. The DNA of the CDR3 is TGTGCCAGCAGGAAGGGGGAAGTGCCCTCCTACGAGCAGTACTTC.

The CDR3 DNA is TGTGCCATCAGTGATTTCGGGAGGGAAGCTTTCTTT. Encoded protein: CAISDFGREAFF. V and J are TRBV10-3 and TRBJ1-1; D not certain. The CDR3 totals 12 residues. In germline, CDR1 is ENHRY, CDR2 SYGVKD. Trimming shortened V by 3 bases and J by 8 bases, and 10 bases separated the two germline ends.

The chain recombines TRBV6-1 with TRBJ1-2; 11 bases map to TRBD1. The germline V gene has CDR1 MNHNS and CDR2 SASEGT. Trimming took 5 bases from V and 3 from J; bases not matched to a gene: 2. CDR3 length equals 14 residues. CDR3 coding DNA: TGTGCCAGCAGTTGGACAGGGGGCGACTATGGCTACACCTTC. The encoded protein is CASSWTGGDYGYTF.

V is TRBV11-2 and J is TRBJ2-7, with 8 bases identical to TRBD1. The germline CDR1 and CDR2 sequences are SGHAT and FQNNGV. V lost 6 bases and J lost 3; bases outside the gene matches: 4. The length of the CDR3 is 13 residues. Written as DNA, the CDR3 is TGTGCCAGCAGTCCAACAGGGGGCTACGAGCAGTACTTC. Translating gives CASSPTGGYEQYF.

The chain's CDR3 is CASSLGASQPQHF. The CDR3 bases are TGTGCCAGCAGTTTGGGGGCGAGTCAGCCCCAGCATTTT. The V call is TRBV27, the J call TRBJ1-5; possibly TRBD1 for D (6 bases). This CDR3 is built from 13 residues. Germline-derived CDR1 and CDR2 are MNHEY and SMNVEV (reference sequence). The ends were cut back, 3 bases at V and 6 bases at J, with 9 bases in the middle.

The genes are TRBV7-5 and TRBJ1-1. TRBV7-5 is recorded as a pseudogene. The CDR3 contains 15 residues. CDR3 in amino acids: CVRSLGGGVNTEAFF. In DNA, the CDR3 is TGTGTCAGAAGCTTAGGGGGAGGGGTGAACACTGAAGCTTTCTTT.

This chain joins TRBV6-5 and TRBJ2-1; no clear D gene. From germline, CDR1 is MNHEY and CDR2 SVGAGI. The V end was cut by 2 bases, the J end by 10 bases, with 12 bases between. This CDR3 is 13 amino acids long. The CDR3 DNA follows: TGTGCCAGCAGTTACGACCAAGGCATGGAGCAGTTCTTC. Its protein product is CASSYDQGMEQFF.

The chain combines TRBV13 with TRBJ1-1; no definite D call. Germline V gene sequence: CDR1 PRHDT, CDR2 FYEKMQ (reference sequence). Trimming shortened V by 6 bases and J by 1 base, and 9 bases separated the two germline ends. This CDR3 contains 13 residues. CDR3 amino acids: CASSSAANTEAFF. CDR3 coding DNA: TGTGCCAGCAGTTCAGCGGCGAACACTGAAGCTTTCTTT.

The genes are TRBV27 and TRBJ1-2; D is undetermined. V was pared by 5 bases and J by 7 bases, with 14 bases between. The CDR3 spans 13 residues. The germline gives CDR1 MNHEY, CDR2 SMNVEV (reference sequence). CDR3 in amino acids: CASSEASFFGYTF. DNA for the CDR3: TGTGCCAGCAGTGAGGCTTCGTTTTTTGGCTACACCTTC.

V usage is TRBV4-1 and J usage is TRBJ2-7; 9 positions agree with TRBD1. The CDR3 spans 15 residues. Germline V gene lookup returns CDR1 MGHRA and CDR2 YSYEKL. Trimming removed 3 bases from V and 6 bases from J; junction bases left unmatched: 9. The CDR3 region is CASSHPGQGRREQYF. In nucleotides, the CDR3 is TGCGCCAGCAGCCATCCCGGACAGGGGAGACGCGAGCAGTACTTC.

The chain has TRBV10-2 and TRBJ2-5; D is ambiguous. The V end lost 6 bases, the J end lost 5 bases, and 13 bases lay between the germline ends. The CDR3 spans 13 residues. Germline lookup yields CDR1 WSHSY and CDR2 SAAADI. The CDR3 nucleotides read TGCGCCAGCAGAATAAGGGATGAGGAGACCCAGTACTTC. Translated, it gives CASRIRDEETQYF.

J is TRBJ2-1 and V is TRBV18, with TRBD1 matching 7 bases. V trimming: 0 bases; J trimming: 5 bases; junction bases outside the gene matches: 7. This CDR3 is built from 16 residues. CDR1 and CDR2 (germline): KGHSH, LQKENI. The DNA of the CDR3 is TGTGCCAGCTCACCACCGAGGGGGCGGCGAAACAATGAGCAGTTCTTC. The encoded protein is CASSPPRGRRNNEQFF. Using reference TRBV18 and TRBJ2-1 for the parts outside the CDR3, the full variable domain is NAGVMQNPRHLVRRRGQEARLRCSPMKGHSHVYWYRQLPEEGLKFMVYLQKENIIDESGMPKERFSAEFPKEGPSILRIQQVVRGDSAAYFCASSPPRGRRNNEQFFGPGTRLTVL.

This chain joins TRBV27 and TRBJ1-6, with D perhaps TRBD1 (6 bases). The V gene's germline CDR1 is MNHEY and CDR2 SMNVEV (reference sequence). V was clipped by 6 bases and J by 7 bases, with 13 bases between them. The CDR3 runs to 14 residues. The CDR3 DNA sequence: TGTGCCAGCAGCCACGGGGGGCTGAATTCACCCCTCCACTTT. Its protein product is CASSHGGLNSPLHF.

V gene TRBV7-9 combines with J gene TRBJ2-5; D uncertain. This CDR3 is built from 16 residues. In germline, CDR1 is SEHNR, CDR2 FQNEAQ (reference sequence). V was shortened by 5 bases and J by 0 bases, with 16 bases between the two germline ends. The CDR3 is CASSIDRVRYQETQYF. The CDR3 DNA reads TGTGCCAGCAGCATAGATCGGGTGCGGTACCAAGAGACCCAGTACTTC.

The rearrangement links TRBV2 to TRBJ2-1; 12 bases map to TRBD2. The CDR3 length is 17 residues. Germline V gene sequence: CDR1 SNHLY, CDR2 FYNNEI. V shed 2 bases and J 0 bases; nucleotides not matched to a gene: 2. The CDR3 region has the DNA TGTGCCAGCAGTGAACCGACTAGCGGGAGCTCCTACAATGAGCAGTTCTTC. Translation: CASSEPTSGSSYNEQFF. The complete variable domain, with remaining parts taken from reference TRBV2 and TRBJ2-1, reads EPEVTQTPSHQVTQMGQEVILRCVPISNHLYFYWYRQILGQKVEFLVSFYNNEISEKSEIFDDQFSVERPDGSNFTLKIRSTKLEDSAMYFCASSEPTSGSSYNEQFFGPGTRLTVL.

This clone was picked up one time. The chain recombines TRBV27 with TRBJ2-1; D is possibly TRBD2 (6 bases). Germline V gene data show CDR1 as MNHEY and CDR2 as SMNVEV (reference sequence). This CDR3 has 18 residues. The V end was cut by 0 bases, the J end by 1 base, with 16 bases between. The CDR3 region is CASSLSWVWGRSYNEQFF. The CDR3 nucleotides are TGTGCCAGCAGTTTATCGTGGGTATGGGGGAGGTCCTACAATGAGCAGTTCTTC.

This clone was seen a few times. The chain carries TRBV5-1 and TRBJ1-2; D call uncertain. Looked up from germline, CDR1 is SGHRS and CDR2 is YFSETQ. Trimming cost V 5 bases and J 0 bases, with 8 bases left between them. The CDR3 totals 13 residues. As DNA, the CDR3 is TGCGCCAGCAGTTCCTCATCTAACTATGGCTACACCTTC. The encoded protein is CASSSSSNYGYTF.

This chain joins TRBV10-1 and TRBJ1-1, with D perhaps TRBD1 (6 bases). V shed 5 bases and J shed 0 bases, with 10 bases lying between them. The CDR3 sequence is 14 residues long. Germline CDR1 reads WNHNN; CDR2 reads SYGVQD (reference sequence). CDR3: CASSLTGLNTEAFF. CDR3 nucleotide sequence: TGCGCCAGCAGTTTAACAGGGCTGAACACTGAAGCTTTCTTT.

CDR3 in DNA: TGTGCCAGCAGTTACTCCTACTTCGCCAGGGAGCTGTTTTTT. Protein: CASSYSYFARELFF. The rearrangement uses TRBV6-5 and TRBJ2-2; D gene uncertain. Trimming left V 0 bases short and J 9 bases short, with 11 bases between. The CDR3 is 14 residues long. Germline CDR1 is MNHEY and CDR2 is SVGAGI.

This clone was counted many times. The V and J genes are TRBV7-9 and TRBJ2-2; TRBD1 agrees at 8 bases. Per germline, CDR1 SEHNR and CDR2 FQNEAQ (reference sequence). This CDR3 contains 16 residues. Unmatched junction bases numbered 5, after V lost 5 bases and J lost 0 bases. The chain's CDR3 is CASSPRTGTNTGELFF. The CDR3 region has the DNA TGTGCCAGCAGCCCCCGGACAGGGACGAACACCGGGGAGCTGTTTTTT.